The clone carrying this TCR beta chain was seen only once. These data originate in a study of blood T cell repertoires in COVID-19. Across the study: Material from acute and convalescent COVID-19 was sourced from the United States, Italy and Spain. The cDNA or gDNA used as material had been derived from T cells, B-cell-depleted T cells, or PBMCs.

As handled by the study authors: Counts of nucleated cells, estimated from reference gene primer amplification, were obtained. The repertoire was sequenced with immunoSEQ multiplex PCR; TCRdb's copy has only in-frame clones and lacks some. V and J calls and clone size come straight from that table; D and trimming were deduced from the DNA. This table holds around 78,000 clones, roughly 90% found once. The germline V gene encodes CDR1 MDHEN and CDR2 SYDVKM. This CDR3 is 20 amino acids long. V gave up 5 bases and J gave up 2 bases; unmatched junction bases: 16. Sequences were obtained from peripheral blood. This TCR derives from a man aged 50 to 60 with active or convalescent COVID-19. The V and J genes are TRBV28 and TRBJ2-3, with 13 bases aligning to TRBD2. The DNA for the CDR3 is TGTGCCAGCAGTCCGATAGTTCGACTAGCGGGAGGAGTCGCCACAGATACGCAGTATTTT. Protein product: CASSPIVRLAGGVATDTQYF. Full variable domain (rest looked up from reference TRBV28 and TRBJ2-3): DVKVTQSSRYLVKRTGEKVFLECVQDMDHENMFWYRQDPGLGLRLIYFSYDVKMKEKGDIPEGYSVSREKKERFSLILESASTNQTSMYLCASSPIVRLAGGVATDTQYFGPGTRLTVL.